This TCR beta chain was identified during a study of CD8 T cells in ankylosing spondylitis. This clonotype was picked up a small number of times. TCRdb itself ran the 5' RACE reads through MiXCR, one entry per CDR3 protein. The repertoire has some 120,000 distinct CDR3 sequences, roughly 13% of them found once; the top ten carry almost 3%. The sequencing input was blood, either unsorted or a sorted T cell fraction (not recorded which). The TCR comes from a female donor with ankylosing spondylitis or in good health (not recorded which).

The CDR3 region is CASSLGGGATDTQYF. CDR3 DNA sequence: TGTGCCAGCAGCTTGGGGGGGGGGGCCACAGATACGCAGTATTTT. The gene calls are TRBV5-5 and TRBJ2-3, with D maybe TRBD2 (7 bases). Germline CDR1 reads SGHKS; CDR2 reads YYEKEE (reference sequence). This CDR3 region has 15 residues. The germline V and J ends were trimmed by 0 bases and 2 bases, with 10 bases remaining between them. Drawing the rest from reference TRBV5-5 and TRBJ2-3, the complete variable domain is DAGVTQSPTHLIKTRGQQVTLRCSPISGHKSVSWYQQVLGQGPQFIFQYYEKEERGRGNFPDRFSARQFPNYSSELNVNALLLGDSALYLCASSLGGGATDTQYFGPGTRLTVL.